The 30 T cell receptor beta chains below all came from one sample that was sequenced in a study of blood T cells in healthy people across ages. Primed by a sample-barcoded 5' primer and a J-beta primer mix, a second PCR proceeded for about 6 to 11 cycles. TCRdb re-called the 5' RACE reads through MiXCR, storing one row per CDR3 protein. This sample has hundreds of thousands of distinct CDR3 sequences, with 60% to 80% found just once. Source material: blood. The receptors come from a man aged 25 to 40 in good health.

This sequence joins TRBV20-1 and TRBJ2-5; a weak D match, TRBD1 (6 bases). The germline gives CDR1 DFQATT, CDR2 SNEGSKA (reference sequence). CDR3 length equals 14 residues. Between the trimmed V and J ends, which lost 5 bases and 2 bases, there was a span of 15 bases. CDR3 DNA sequence: TGCAGTGCTTGGAGTCGTACAGGGCAAGAGACCCAGTACTTC. It yields the protein CSAWSRTGQETQYF.

This clonotype was observed a few times. The chain combines TRBV10-3 with TRBJ2-5, with 10 bases fitting TRBD2. Trimming removed 4 bases from V and 1 base from J; junction bases left unmatched: 6. Germline values: CDR1 ENHRY, CDR2 SYGVKD. This CDR3 has 16 amino acids. The CDR3 sequence: CAISGGLAGVQETQYF. The CDR3 DNA is TGTGCCATCAGTGGTGGTCTAGCGGGGGTCCAAGAGACCCAGTACTTC.

The chain employs TRBV29-1 and TRBJ1-1; no clear D gene. The CDR3 extends over 13 amino acids. Looked up from germline, CDR1 is SQVTM and CDR2 is ANQGSEA. V dropped 0 bases and J dropped 1 base, with 6 bases sitting between them. The CDR3 protein is CSVEDRRNTEAFF. The CDR3 nucleotides are TGCAGCGTTGAAGATCGCAGGAACACTGAAGCTTTCTTT. Drawing the rest from reference TRBV29-1 and TRBJ1-1, the complete variable domain is SAVISQKPSRDICQRGTSLTIQCQVDSQVTMMFWYRQQPGQSLTLIATANQGSEATYESGFVIDKFPISRPNLTFSTLTVSNMSPEDSSIYLCSVEDRRNTEAFFGQGTRLTVV.

V usage is TRBV4-3 and J usage is TRBJ1-1; D is uncertain. CDR3 length: 16 residues. Germline CDR1 is LGHNA and CDR2 is YSLEER. V was shortened by 1 base and J by 0 bases, with 12 bases between the two germline ends. CDR3 coding DNA: TGCGCCAGCAGCCAAGGTCTCGGAAATATGAACACTGAAGCTTTCTTT. Protein product: CASSQGLGNMNTEAFF.

V and J are TRBV28 and TRBJ2-1, with D possibly being TRBD1 or TRBD2 (5 bases each). Trimming stripped 3 bases from V and 2 bases from J, with 20 bases between. CDR3 length: 18 residues. The V gene's germline CDR1 is MDHEN and CDR2 SYDVKM. CDR3: CASSFALTTPGTYNEQFF. The DNA of the CDR3 is TGTGCCAGCAGTTTTGCCCTGACTACTCCAGGGACCTACAATGAGCAGTTCTTC.

This clonotype came up a few times. The chain employs TRBV29-1 and TRBJ2-7; 11 bases match TRBD1. CDR3 length: 14 amino acids. The ends lost 5 bases at V and 4 bases at J; junction bases unmatched: 7. Germline values: CDR1 SQVTM, CDR2 ANQGSEA. The CDR3 here is CSVTRTGGVYEQYF. The CDR3 region has the DNA TGCAGCGTTACCCGGACAGGGGGCGTTTACGAGCAGTACTTC.

CDR3 sequence (DNA): TGTGCCATCAGTGGGAAATACCGGGGAAATTCACCCCTCCACTTT. This codes for CAISGKYRGNSPLHF. The V gene is TRBV10-3, the J gene TRBJ1-6; D gene unclear. The CDR3 totals 15 residues. The germline gives CDR1 ENHRY, CDR2 SYGVKD. Trimming pared 4 bases from V and 7 bases from J, leaving 14 bases between.

This clonotype came up a few times. The V gene is TRBV12-3 or TRBV12-4, the J gene TRBJ2-1; D is unresolved. The CDR3 covers 14 residues. The V gene lost 6 bases and the J gene lost 6 bases, with 15 bases spanning the gap. The CDR3 DNA reads TGTGCCAGCAGGGGCCTGGGCGGCATCAATGAGCAGTTCTTC. Protein: CASRGLGGINEQFF.

The chain recombines TRBV5-6 with TRBJ2-4; TRBD2 aligns across 9 bases. Judging by the DNA end, TRBJ2-7 fits better; the J call may be wrong. There are 14 residues in the CDR3. In germline, CDR1 is SGHDT, CDR2 YYEEEE. CDR3 nucleotide sequence: TGTGCCAGCATCGCTAGCGGGGAAGTCTACGAGCAGTACTTC. Translation: CASIASGEVYEQYF.

This clonotype was observed a handful of times. The chain recombines TRBV5-1 with TRBJ2-3, with D maybe TRBD1 (5 bases). The CDR3 totals 16 residues. Trimming shortened V by 0 bases and J by 2 bases, and 13 bases separated the two germline ends. CDR1 and CDR2 from the germline V gene are SGHRS and YFSETQ. In nucleotides, the CDR3 is TGCGCCAGCAGCTTGGGAGACCAGACAGACACAGATACGCAGTATTTT. Protein: CASSLGDQTDTDTQYF.

The chain recombines TRBV9 with TRBJ2-1; possible D gene TRBD2, 6 bases. V dropped 5 bases and J dropped 0 bases, with 15 bases sitting between them. In germline, CDR1 is SGDLS, CDR2 YYNGEE. The CDR3 contains 16 residues. The CDR3 is CASSPMGGFSYNEQFF. In DNA, the CDR3 is TGTGCCAGCAGTCCCATGGGGGGTTTCTCCTACAATGAGCAGTTCTTC.

The V gene is TRBV5-1, the J gene TRBJ2-1; TRBD1 aligns across 8 bases. Per the germline V gene, CDR1 is SGHRS and CDR2 is YFSETQ. CDR3 length: 15 amino acids. V lost 4 bases to trimming and J lost 7 bases; unmatched junction nucleotides: 10. The CDR3 region has the DNA TGCGCCAGCAGCATCCGGACAGGGATTGGGAATGAGCAGTTCTTC. Protein product: CASSIRTGIGNEQFF.

The chain couples TRBV7-9 to TRBJ1-2, with D possibly being TRBD1 (6 bases). Germline CDR1 SEHNR, CDR2 FQNEAQ (reference sequence). Trimming removed 0 bases from V and 5 bases from J, with 10 bases in between. The CDR3 has 14 amino acids. The CDR3, as DNA: TGTGCCAGCAGCTTAGCGAACAGGGATTATGGCTACACCTTC. This encodes CASSLANRDYGYTF.

The chain is built from TRBV9 and TRBJ2-3; D is uncertain. The CDR3 totals 14 residues. Trimming cost V 5 bases and J 1 base, with 11 bases left between them. The germline V gene encodes CDR1 SGDLS and CDR2 YYNGEE. The CDR3 loop reads CASRDDSGTDTQYF. The CDR3 DNA is TGTGCCAGCAGAGATGACTCAGGCACAGATACGCAGTATTTT.

CDR3 bases: TGTGCCAGCAGCTTCAGACTAAGGAGCACAGATACGCAGTATTTT. This encodes CASSFRLRSTDTQYF. This chain uses TRBV7-2 with TRBJ2-3; D possibly corresponds to TRBD2 (5 bases). Trimming took off 3 bases at V and 0 bases at J, with 10 bases between the two ends. Germline CDR1 is SGHTA and CDR2 is FQGNSA. The CDR3 covers 15 residues.

This clonotype was seen a handful of times. This sequence joins TRBV11-2 and TRBJ1-1; D remains ambiguous. Germline assignment: CDR1 SGHAT and CDR2 FQNNGV. V lost 0 bases to trimming and J lost 1 base, with 6 bases between them. The CDR3 totals 14 residues. The CDR3 DNA is TGTGCCAGCAGCTTAGATATCTCGAACACTGAAGCTTTCTTT. It specifies CASSLDISNTEAFF.

This chain links TRBV20-1 with TRBJ2-3; 7 nucleotides match TRBD2. The V segment lost 3 bases and the J segment 2 bases; nucleotides outside the gene matches: 8. The CDR3 contains 15 residues. Germline CDR1 and CDR2: DFQATT and SNEGSKA (reference sequence). CDR3 in DNA: TGCAGTGCTAGGATCCCTAGCGGCCCCACAGATACGCAGTATTTT. Translation: CSARIPSGPTDTQYF.

The genes are TRBV4-3 and TRBJ2-7; D unclear. The CDR3 is made up of 17 amino acids. The V end was cut by 0 bases, the J end by 1 base, with 16 bases between. Per the germline V gene, CDR1 is LGHNA and CDR2 is YSLEER. CDR3 in amino acids: CASSQDLETDRSYEQYF. CDR3 bases: TGCGCCAGCAGCCAAGATCTGGAGACGGACCGATCCTACGAGCAGTACTTC.

The rearrangement joins TRBV3-1 to TRBJ2-7, with 8 bases matching TRBD1. This CDR3 is built from 14 residues. Losses at the gene ends were 1 base for V and 9 bases for J; bases not matched to a gene: 8. Germline lookup yields CDR1 LGHDT and CDR2 YNNKEL (reference sequence). The DNA of the CDR3 is TGTGCCAGCAGCCAAGGGACAGGGCGGCATGGGCAGTACTTC. Amino acids: CASSQGTGRHGQYF.

The chain links TRBV3-1 to TRBJ2-7; perhaps TRBD1 as D (5 bases). V was cut by 7 bases and J by 6 bases, with 13 bases left in between. This CDR3 comprises 12 residues. CDR1 and CDR2 from the germline V gene are LGHDT and YNNKEL (reference sequence). CDR3 nucleotide sequence: TGTGCCAGCATTGGGCAGGGCAGCGAGCAGTACTTC. Translating it yields CASIGQGSEQYF.

The V and J genes are TRBV2 and TRBJ2-7; D may be TRBD1 (6 bases). This CDR3 comprises 15 residues. CDR1 and CDR2 (germline): SNHLY, FYNNEI. V was trimmed by 6 bases and J by 3 bases, leaving 18 bases between them. The CDR3 protein is CASSAGQISLYEQYF. The DNA for the CDR3 is TGTGCCAGCAGCGCAGGACAGATTTCCCTCTACGAGCAGTACTTC.

This clonotype came up a few times. V and J are TRBV2 and TRBJ2-1, with TRBD1 as a possible D gene (5 bases). Germline V gives CDR1 SNHLY, CDR2 FYNNEI. V was trimmed by 4 bases and J by 8 bases, leaving 6 bases between them. CDR3 length equals 11 residues. The CDR3 region has the DNA TGTGCCAGCAGTGGGGGCGATGAGCAGTTCTTC. It is translated as CASSGGDEQFF. Combining the CDR3 with reference TRBV2 and TRBJ2-1 gives the whole variable domain EPEVTQTPSHQVTQMGQEVILRCVPISNHLYFYWYRQILGQKVEFLVSFYNNEISEKSEIFDDQFSVERPDGSNFTLKIRSTKLEDSAMYFCASSGGDEQFFGPGTRLTVL.

The chain links TRBV4-3 to TRBJ2-5; TRBD1 is a possible D gene (6 bases). TRBJ2-7 matches the DNA end more closely, so the J call is doubtful. This CDR3 comprises 15 residues. Germline-derived CDR1 and CDR2 are LGHNA and YSLEER. CDR3 protein: CASSWRQGDTYEQYF. As DNA, the CDR3 is TGCGCCAGCAGCTGGAGGCAAGGGGACACCTACGAGCAGTACTTC.

The chain combines TRBV5-6 with TRBJ1-4, with unresolved D. The V and J ends lost 1 base and 5 bases respectively, with 9 bases between them. Germline V CDR1 and CDR2: SGHDT, YYEEEE. The CDR3 has 14 amino acids. CDR3 nucleotide sequence: TGTGCCAGCAGCTTGTTGCAGACGAATGAAAAACTGTTTTTT. Protein sequence: CASSLLQTNEKLFF.

This sequence joins TRBV7-2 and TRBJ2-1, with a tentative D call TRBD2 (7 bases). CDR1 and CDR2 from the germline V gene are SGHTA and FQGNSA. CDR3 length equals 15 residues. The V end was cut by 5 bases, the J end by 6 bases, with 17 bases between. CDR3 DNA sequence: TGTGCCAGCAGCACACGGGGGGACACCAGCAATGAGCAGTTCTTC. Translated, it gives CASSTRGDTSNEQFF.

This clonotype showed up many times. The chain uses TRBV27 and TRBJ2-6; no clear D gene. CDR1 and CDR2 from the germline V gene are MNHEY and SMNVEV (reference sequence). This CDR3 contains 18 residues. V shed 0 bases and J shed 0 bases, with 12 bases lying between them. CDR3 amino acids: CASSLSSVSHSGANVLTF. CDR3 sequence (DNA): TGTGCCAGCAGTTTATCCTCGGTATCCCACTCTGGGGCCAACGTCCTGACTTTC.

The V gene is TRBV7-8, the J gene TRBJ2-7; either TRBD1 or TRBD2 may fit D (6 bases each). V dropped 4 bases and J dropped 2 bases, with 18 bases sitting between them. Germline V gene data show CDR1 as SGHVS and CDR2 as FQNEAQ. The CDR3 is 16 residues long. The CDR3 sequence: CASSYSRGRNTYEQYF. As DNA, the CDR3 is TGTGCCAGCAGCTACAGCCGGGGGCGCAATACCTACGAGCAGTACTTC.

The V call is TRBV6-1, the J call TRBJ1-2; maybe TRBD1 (5 bases). The ends were cut back, 2 bases at V and 4 bases at J, with 8 bases in the middle. The CDR3 has 13 residues. The germline CDR1 and CDR2 sequences are MNHNS and SASEGT. The CDR3 protein is CASSEWGSYGYTF. CDR3 coding DNA: TGTGCCAGCAGTGAATGGGGGAGCTATGGCTACACCTTC.

This clonotype was picked up a small number of times. The chain employs TRBV7-2 and TRBJ2-3, with 9 bases aligning to TRBD2. With 5 bases clipped from V and 2 bases from J, the junction kept 11 bases outside the gene matches. The CDR3 extends over 17 amino acids. Germline V gene sequence: CDR1 SGHTA, CDR2 FQGNSA. CDR3 bases: TGTGCCAGCAGCCCAAGTTCTAGCGGGGCCATCACAGATACGCAGTATTTT. Its protein is CASSPSSSGAITDTQYF.

The chain links TRBV10-3 to TRBJ2-5; a weak D match, TRBD1 (6 bases). TRBJ2-7 matches the DNA end more closely, so the J call is doubtful. The V gene's germline CDR1 is ENHRY and CDR2 SYGVKD. The CDR3 consists of 14 residues. CDR3 DNA: TGTGCCATCAGTGAACCCGGGACACTCTACGAGCAGTACTTC. Translated, it gives CAISEPGTLYEQYF.